The subject of this entry is one T cell receptor (beta chain). This entry is derived from a study of T cell changes during pregnancy in multiple sclerosis. Generated by immunoSEQ multiplex PCR, the TCRdb table keeps only in-frame clones and is missing some. This sample has 45,000 to 75,000 clones, with 80% to 95% found just once. Germline CDR1 is SGHTS and CDR2 is YDEGEE. Losses at the gene ends were 0 bases for V and 7 bases for J; bases not matched to a gene: 10. The CDR3 contains 16 residues. The rearrangement links TRBV5-8 to TRBJ1-5; 7 bases fit TRBD1. The source material was peripheral blood, sampled in the first trimester of pregnancy. This clonotype originated in a female donor with multiple sclerosis, enrolled in a pregnancy study. CDR3 amino acids: CASSLALGGLRQPQHF. The CDR3 region has the DNA TGTGCCAGCAGCTTGGCCCTAGGGGGCTTAAGGCAGCCCCAGCATTTT.